The text below deals with one T cell receptor beta chain. Trimming cost V 8 bases and J 5 bases; bases outside gene matches: 4. This CDR3 has 14 residues. CDR1 and CDR2 (germline): MGHDK, SYGVNS. These data belong to a study of blood T cell repertoires in COVID-19. Study-wide context: Spain, Italy and the United States supplied samples that represented acute and convalescent COVID-19.

In the study's own analysis: Reference gene primer amplification yielded estimated nucleated cell counts. Measured with immunoSEQ multiplex PCR; TCRdb has only the in-frame clones, and not every one. That table supplies the V and J calls and clone size; D and trimming were determined from the DNA. The sample has roughly 40,000 clones, approximately 85% seen once. The sequenced sample consisted of peripheral blood. The J gene is TRBJ2-5, the V gene TRBV25-1, with 14 bases matching TRBD2. This receptor was obtained from a woman older than 75 with acute or convalescent COVID-19. DNA for the CDR3: TGTGCCAGCGAGGGACTAGCGGGAGTGGAGACCCAGTACTTC. As protein: CASEGLAGVETQYF.